This T cell receptor (beta chain) was captured in a study of cytotoxic CD8 clonotypes in ibrutinib-treated CLL. Study as a whole: The response samples were taken once patients had been treated for a median of about 12 months, range 6 to 36.

V shed 1 base and J shed 5 bases, with 8 bases lying between them. CDR1 and CDR2 from the germline V gene are SGHTA and FQGNSA. The CDR3 sequence is 13 residues long. Clones were sequenced by immunoSEQ multiplex PCR, and TCRdb holds only the in-frame ones, with some missing. The sample contains around 310,000 clones, 70% to 80% of which appear only once. The sequencing used PBMCs, collected before ibrutinib treatment. This chain uses TRBV7-2 with TRBJ1-1; tentative D call: TRBD1 (5 bases). This TCR derives from a human donor with chronic lymphocytic leukemia. The CDR3 nucleotides read TGTGCCAGCAGCTTAGAGGGGAGGACTGAAGCTTTCTTT. It is translated as CASSLEGRTEAFF.